This T cell receptor (beta chain) was recovered during a study of T cell responses to AZD1222 COVID-19 vaccine. This table comes from immunoSEQ multiplex PCR, and its TCRdb copy is limited to in-frame clones, with some not included. The sample has about 180,000 clones, 94% seen once. The sequence was collected from an adult who received the AZD1222 COVID-19 vaccine. Specimen: peripheral blood, collected 28 days after the second AZD1222 dose.

Here the CDR3 DNA reads TGTGCCAGCAGCGAAGGACTGAACAATGAGCAGTTCTTC. Translating gives CASSEGLNNEQFF. The J gene is TRBJ2-1, the V gene TRBV3-1 (or the pseudogene TRBV3-2); a weak D match, TRBD2 (5 bases). CDR1 is LGHDT, CDR2 YNNKEL, per germline (reference sequence). The CDR3 is made up of 13 amino acids. V lost 5 bases, J lost 5 bases, and 10 bases lay in between.